The 31 T cell receptor beta chains reported below all come from one sample, sequenced in a study of T cell responses to AZD1222 COVID-19 vaccine (TCRdb year 2021). The library was built by means of the immunoSEQ multiplex PCR assay. TCRdb provides this immuneACCESS table in a form limited to in-frame rearrangements. Some clones are lacking; in checked studies, under half of them reflect an unresolved V gene, and why the rest are absent is not known. The sample records 100,000 or so clones, roughly 89% of which are singletons. The ten largest clones represent roughly 45% of the sample. The sample's time point label is to be understood as: about 28 days (+/-7) after the second vaccine dose. The sequencing used peripheral blood, collected 28 days after the second AZD1222 dose. All receptors derive from an adult who received the AZD1222 COVID-19 vaccine.

The genes are TRBV9 and TRBJ1-5, with TRBD1 matching 7 bases. This CDR3 spans 12 amino acids. Trimming cost V 7 bases and J 6 bases; bases outside gene matches: 4. CDR1 and CDR2 (germline): SGDLS, YYNGEE. The CDR3 reads CASGGGGQPQHF. The CDR3, as DNA: TGTGCCAGCGGAGGGGGCGGTCAGCCCCAGCATTTT.

The rearrangement links TRBV9 to TRBJ2-3, with D tentatively TRBD2 (6 bases). Germline CDR1 reads SGDLS; CDR2 reads YYNGEE. V gave up 4 bases and J gave up 1 base, with 13 bases separating them. The CDR3 consists of 15 residues. CDR3 nucleotides: TGTGCCAGCAGCCCAGTGGCTAGCGGCACAGATACGCAGTATTTT. Its protein product is CASSPVASGTDTQYF.

CDR3 in DNA: TGTGCCAGCAGCGCCCGAGGATACAGTGTCACTGAAGCTTTCTTT. This gives the protein CASSARGYSVTEAFF. This sequence joins TRBV9 and TRBJ1-1; D is unresolved. V lost 3 bases and J lost 4, with 16 bases in between. Germline values: CDR1 SGDLS, CDR2 YYNGEE. The CDR3 is 15 amino acids.

This clone is a singleton in its sample. This rearrangement joins TRBV6-5 to TRBJ2-1; D uncertain. The CDR3 runs 13 residues. V was pared by 9 bases and J by 10 bases, with 19 bases between. Germline values: CDR1 MNHEY, CDR2 SVGAGI. CDR3 amino acids: CASTDGPATEQFF. The CDR3 coding sequence is TGTGCCAGTACGGACGGGCCGGCTACGGAGCAGTTCTTC.

This clone occurred once. The V call is TRBV11-2, the J call TRBJ2-1; TRBD2 matches 11 bases. The J segment lost 7 bases and the V segment lost 5 bases, leaving 7 bases of the junction unmatched. The CDR3 is 15 residues long. CDR1 is SGHAT and CDR2 is FQNNGV in the germline V gene. The CDR3 nucleotides are TGTGCCAGCAGCGTCACTAGCGGGAGTGGAAATGAGCAGTTCTTC. Protein product: CASSVTSGSGNEQFF.

J is TRBJ2-7 and V is TRBV5-4; unclear D gene. Germline CDR1 reads SGHNT; CDR2 reads YYREEE (reference sequence). Deletions cut 3 bases from V and 6 bases from J, with 10 bases between. CDR3 length: 12 amino acids. Here the CDR3 DNA reads TGTGCCAGCAGCTGGGAAGTTAGCGAGCAGTACTTC. It translates to CASSWEVSEQYF.

The V gene is TRBV5-1, the J gene TRBJ1-2; 7 positions agree with TRBD1. The CDR3 spans 14 residues. V was pared by 4 bases and J by 3 bases, with 6 bases of the junction left unmatched. Germline CDR1 is SGHRS and CDR2 is YFSETQ. DNA for the CDR3: TGCGCCAGCAGCCCTCGAGGGGGCGACTATGGCTACACCTTC. It translates to CASSPRGGDYGYTF.

V is TRBV28 and J is TRBJ2-7; TRBD2 matches 12 bases. The CDR3 has 16 residues. Per the germline V gene, CDR1 is MDHEN and CDR2 is SYDVKM. V lost 5 bases and J lost 4; bases outside the gene matches: 9. This CDR3 is CASSPGLAGPGYEQYF. As DNA, the CDR3 is TGTGCCAGCAGTCCCGGACTAGCGGGGCCTGGGTACGAGCAGTACTTC.

V usage is TRBV12-3 or TRBV12-4 and J usage is TRBJ2-1; D is undetermined. Trimming left V 7 bases short and J 6 bases short, with 10 bases between. The CDR3 totals 12 residues. This CDR3 reads CASTTPPNEQFF. Here the CDR3 DNA reads TGTGCCAGCACCACTCCCCCCAATGAGCAGTTCTTC.

This chain connects TRBV5-4 to TRBJ2-3; the D gene is possibly TRBD1 (5 bases). This CDR3 is built from 13 residues. Germline CDR1 is SGHNT and CDR2 is YYREEE (reference sequence). Between the trimmed V and J ends, which lost 4 bases and 6 bases, there was a span of 12 bases. The CDR3: CASSARVQDTQYF. The CDR3 nucleotides are TGTGCCAGCAGCGCCAGGGTCCAGGATACGCAGTATTTT.

The chain employs TRBV30 and TRBJ2-2, with TRBD2 matching over 14 bases. This CDR3 has 19 amino acids. Germline values: CDR1 GTSNPN, CDR2 SVGIG (reference sequence). After removal of 4 bases from V and 4 bases from J, the junction contained 14 bases not matched to a gene. The CDR3, as DNA: TGTGCCTGGACCCCCGGGCGACTAGCGGGAGGGGGTGTCACCGGGGAGCTGTTTTTT. It translates to CAWTPGRLAGGGVTGELFF.

This clone showed up just once. V and J are TRBV6-6 and TRBJ2-3; TRBD2 agrees at 7 bases. The CDR3 loop spans 18 amino acids. CDR1 is MNHNY, CDR2 SVGAGI, per germline (reference sequence). Trimming at V came to 5 bases and at J to 0 bases, leaving 14 bases not matched to a gene. The CDR3 bases are TGTGCCAGCAGTCGAACCAGAGAAGCGGGATTTAGCACAGATACGCAGTATTTT. This gives the protein CASSRTREAGFSTDTQYF.

The chain is built from TRBV19 and TRBJ2-7, with a tentative D call TRBD1 (7 bases). Per the germline V gene, CDR1 is LNHDA and CDR2 is SQIVND (reference sequence). The germline V and J ends were trimmed by 6 bases and 3 bases, with 15 bases remaining between them. The CDR3 is 14 residues long. The CDR3: CASRPRGVVYEQYF. The CDR3 DNA sequence: TGTGCCAGTAGGCCCAGGGGGGTGGTCTACGAGCAGTACTTC.

J is TRBJ1-5 and V is TRBV27; TRBD1 aligns across 7 bases. V dropped 4 bases and J dropped 0; count of bases not matched to a gene: 3. CDR1 and CDR2 from the germline V gene are MNHEY and SMNVEV (reference sequence). The CDR3 contains 15 residues. CDR3 loop: CASSSRQGSNQPQHF. The CDR3 nucleotides read TGTGCCAGCAGTTCTCGACAGGGTAGCAATCAGCCCCAGCATTTT.

This rearrangement joins TRBV28 to TRBJ1-2; D gene unclear. Deletions cut 6 bases from V and 1 base from J, with 9 bases between. The CDR3 length is 13 residues. Germline loops: CDR1 MDHEN, CDR2 SYDVKM. CDR3: CASRSNGNYGYTF. The CDR3 DNA reads as TGTGCCAGCAGGAGCAACGGTAACTATGGCTACACCTTC.

This clone was seen a single time. This sequence joins TRBV5-1 and TRBJ1-2; 8 nucleotides agree with TRBD1. Germline V gene lookup returns CDR1 SGHRS and CDR2 YFSETQ. Trimming at V came to 3 bases and at J to 8 bases, leaving 9 bases not matched to a gene. The length of the CDR3 is 14 residues. The CDR3 loop reads CASSSAGTGDGYTF. In DNA form, the CDR3 reads TGCGCCAGCAGCTCAGCCGGGACAGGAGACGGCTACACCTTC.

V and J are TRBV11-3 and TRBJ2-1, with 10 bases fitting TRBD2. The germline V gene has CDR1 SGHNT and CDR2 YENEEA. The V gene end was trimmed by 5 bases and the J gene end by 4 bases; junction bases not matched to a gene: 5. This CDR3 has 15 amino acids. CDR3 protein: CASSPGTSEYNEQFF. The CDR3 DNA reads as TGTGCCAGCAGCCCCGGGACTAGCGAATACAATGAGCAGTTCTTC. The full variable domain, its missing parts supplied by reference TRBV11-3 and TRBJ2-1, is EAGVVQSPRYKIIEKKQPVAFWCNPISGHNTLYWYLQNLGQGPELLIRYENEEAVDDSQLPKDRFSAERLKGVDSTLKIQPAELGDSAVYLCASSPGTSEYNEQFFGPGTRLTVL.

The gene calls are TRBV27 and TRBJ2-7; 7 bases are shared with TRBD2. The CDR3 is 14 amino acids. Germline-derived CDR1 and CDR2 are MNHEY and SMNVEV (reference sequence). The V gene end was trimmed by 4 bases and the J gene end by 2 bases; junction bases not matched to a gene: 5. The CDR3 sequence: CASSYRGTTYEQYF. The CDR3 DNA reads as TGTGCCAGCAGTTACCGGGGGACTACCTACGAGCAGTACTTC.

The V and J genes are TRBV18 and TRBJ2-3; TRBD2 matches 12 bases. The CDR3 runs 16 residues. CDR1 KGHSH and CDR2 LQKENI come from the germline V gene. Trimming at V came to 0 bases and at J to 6 bases, leaving 4 bases not matched to a gene. This CDR3 reads CASSPPGLAGRDTQYF. In DNA, the CDR3 is TGTGCCAGCTCACCACCGGGACTAGCGGGTCGTGATACGCAGTATTTT.

The chain is built from TRBV9 and TRBJ2-2; D unresolved. CDR3 length equals 13 residues. V lost 0 bases, J lost 4 bases, and 4 bases lay in between. Germline CDR1 and CDR2: SGDLS and YYNGEE. CDR3 nucleotide sequence: TGTGCCAGCAGCGTAGGTTTCACCGGGGAGCTGTTTTTT. Residues: CASSVGFTGELFF.

The gene calls are TRBV11-2 and TRBJ1-2, with 7 bases identical to TRBD1. The CDR3 sequence is 14 residues long. Germline loops: CDR1 SGHAT, CDR2 FQNNGV. The junction had 5 bases not matched to a gene; V was cut back by 0 bases and J by 7 bases. CDR3 in amino acids: CASSLDRAGGGYTF. The CDR3 DNA follows: TGTGCCAGCAGCTTAGATCGGGCAGGGGGTGGCTACACCTTC.

This clone was seen once. This chain links TRBV10-2 with TRBJ2-2, with D possibly being TRBD2 (6 bases). Germline V gene lookup returns CDR1 WSHSY and CDR2 SAAADI. Trimming left V 9 bases short and J 1 base short, with 15 bases between. The CDR3 consists of 15 residues. The CDR3 nucleotides read TGCGCCAGTGTTGGAGGGGTATGGAACACCGGGGAGCTGTTTTTT. The encoded protein is CASVGGVWNTGELFF.

The V call is TRBV13, the J call TRBJ2-1; D is uncertain. This CDR3 spans 15 amino acids. Germline V CDR1 and CDR2: PRHDT, FYEKMQ (reference sequence). Trimming took off 0 bases at V and 4 bases at J, with 10 bases between the two ends. The CDR3 nucleotides read TGTGCCAGCAGCTTAGGTGTTATGGAATACAATGAGCAGTTCTTC. Protein: CASSLGVMEYNEQFF.

This chain connects TRBV6-4 to TRBJ2-1; TRBD2 agrees at 14 bases. Germline V gives CDR1 MRHNA, CDR2 SNTAGT. The CDR3 contains 18 residues. V shed 3 bases and J 6 bases; nucleotides not matched to a gene: 10. CDR3 nucleotides: TGTGCCAGCAGTGAGGGACTAGCGGGAGTGCGACGTCTCAATGAGCAGTTCTTC. This translates into CASSEGLAGVRRLNEQFF.

This clone was seen just once. This rearrangement joins TRBV20-1 to TRBJ1-4; D not resolved. V was clipped by 6 bases and J by 5 bases, with 4 bases between them. Germline V gene sequence: CDR1 DFQATT, CDR2 SNEGSKA (reference sequence). The CDR3 is 10 residues long. CDR3 nucleotide sequence: TGCAGTGCCTCGAATGAAAAACTGTTTTTT. Translated: CSASNEKLFF.

V and J are TRBV6-1 and TRBJ2-1; 12 bases map to TRBD2. The germline V gene encodes CDR1 MNHNS and CDR2 SASEGT. V was pared by 4 bases and J by 0 bases, with 1 base of the junction left unmatched. The CDR3 sequence is 16 residues long. The DNA for the CDR3 is TGTGCCAGCAGTGGACTAGCGGGAGTCTCCTACAATGAGCAGTTCTTC. This codes for CASSGLAGVSYNEQFF.

The genes are TRBV9 and TRBJ2-7; D is perhaps TRBD1 or TRBD2 (5 bases each). Looked up from germline, CDR1 is SGDLS and CDR2 is YYNGEE. There are 15 residues in the CDR3. Trimming stripped 0 bases from V and 2 bases from J, with 12 bases between. CDR3 sequence (DNA): TGTGCCAGCAGCGTAGATGCGGAGGACACCTACGAGCAGTACTTC. Translating it yields CASSVDAEDTYEQYF.

The V and J genes are TRBV2 and TRBJ2-1; TRBD2 matches at 7 bases. The CDR3 contains 15 residues. The germline V gene encodes CDR1 SNHLY and CDR2 FYNNEI. Trimming removed 4 bases from V and 4 bases from J; junction bases left unmatched: 7. CDR3 in DNA: TGTGCCAGCAGTGGGCTAGCCGGGGGGTACAATGAGCAGTTCTTC. This encodes CASSGLAGGYNEQFF.

The rearrangement uses TRBV7-3 and TRBJ2-7, with D maybe TRBD1 (5 bases). The CDR3 extends over 13 amino acids. Germline lookup yields CDR1 SGHTA and CDR2 FQGTGA. Trimming took 1 base from V and 7 from J, leaving 11 bases between them. The CDR3 sequence: CASSLSQGGEQYF. The DNA for the CDR3 is TGTGCCAGCAGCTTAAGCCAGGGCGGAGAGCAGTACTTC. Full variable domain (rest looked up from reference TRBV7-3 and TRBJ2-7): GAGVSQTPSNKVTEKGKYVELRCDPISGHTALYWYRQSLGQGPEFLIYFQGTGAADDSGLPNDRFFAVRPEGSVSTLKIQRTERGDSAVYLCASSLSQGGEQYFGPGTRLTVT.

V usage is TRBV27 and J usage is TRBJ2-3; the D is unclear. Trimming left V 6 bases short and J 4 bases short, with 11 bases between. Germline values: CDR1 MNHEY, CDR2 SMNVEV (reference sequence). The CDR3 consists of 13 residues. CDR3 coding DNA: TGTGCCAGCAGCCGAATGGGTGCAGATACGCAGTATTTT. It is translated as CASSRMGADTQYF.

The chain is built from TRBV7-2 and TRBJ2-2; D is undetermined. Trimming took 2 bases from V and 1 from J, leaving 5 bases between them. The CDR3 extends over 14 amino acids. Germline V gene lookup returns CDR1 SGHTA and CDR2 FQGNSA. The CDR3 region has the DNA TGTGCCAGCAGCTTAAAAGTGAACACCGGGGAGCTGTTTTTT. It is translated as CASSLKVNTGELFF.